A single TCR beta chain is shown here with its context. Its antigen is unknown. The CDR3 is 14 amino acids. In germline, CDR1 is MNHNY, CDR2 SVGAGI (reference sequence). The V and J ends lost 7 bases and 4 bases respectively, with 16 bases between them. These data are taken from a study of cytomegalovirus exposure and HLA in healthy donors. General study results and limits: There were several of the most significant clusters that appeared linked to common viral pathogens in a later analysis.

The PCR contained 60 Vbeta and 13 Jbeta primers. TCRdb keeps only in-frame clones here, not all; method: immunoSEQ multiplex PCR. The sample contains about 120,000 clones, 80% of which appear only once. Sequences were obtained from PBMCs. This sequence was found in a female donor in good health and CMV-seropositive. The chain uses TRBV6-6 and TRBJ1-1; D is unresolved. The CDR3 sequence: CASITILLSTEAFF. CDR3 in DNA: TGTGCCAGCATAACGATACTCTTGAGCACTGAAGCTTTCTTT.